This T cell receptor beta chain was sequenced for a study of T-cell memory formation after mild COVID-19. TCRdb reanalysed the 5' RACE reads using MiXCR and keeps one entry per CDR3 protein. The sample includes about 320,000 distinct CDR3 sequences, more than 13% of them seen just once. Germline V lookup: CDR1 KGHSH, CDR2 LQKENI. The ends were cut back, 3 bases at V and 10 bases at J, with 19 bases in the middle. The CDR3 totals 16 residues. The chain has TRBV18 and TRBJ1-6; the D gene is possibly TRBD1 (6 bases). This TCR was recovered from a man between 18 and 35 years old who had mild COVID-19 (a few samples of this study predate the infection). Cell type and time point are not known. Sequenced material: PBMCs or a T cell subset sorted from them (not recorded which). This CDR3 reads CASSPRAQGKRSPLHF. The CDR3 region has the DNA TGTGCCAGCTCACCGAGGGCACAGGGTAAGCGATCACCCCTCCACTTT.